Listed below are T cell receptor beta chains from one sample, sequenced in a study of cytomegalovirus exposure and HLA in healthy donors. The repertoire was sequenced with immunoSEQ multiplex PCR; TCRdb's copy has only in-frame clones and lacks some. This sample has 120,000 to 150,000 clones, with 91% found just once. The sample consisted of PBMCs. The receptors were sampled from a man between 18 and 35 years old in good health and CMV-seronegative. Both conserved end residues are part of each CDR3. Each record gives: clone size, V gene, J gene, D gene, CDR3 DNA, CDR3 protein. D genes are given only for firm matches. Rows may omit the clone size; those that give it use once, few, many or a size class.

>NA|TRBV7-2|TRBJ2-4|TRBD1
TGTGCCAGCAGCCAAAACAGGGGTGACATTCAGTACTTC
CASSQNRGDIQYF
>few|TRBV5-4|TRBJ1-2|TRBD1
TGTGCCAGCAGCTTGGAGACAGGGGCATATGGCTACACCTTC
CASSLETGAYGYTF
>NA|TRBV5-8|TRBJ1-4|TRBD1
TGTGCCAGCAGCTTCGTGGCAGGGGGCATTGCAACTAATGAAAAACTGTTTTTT
CASSFVAGGIATNEKLFF
>NA|TRBV12-5|TRBJ2-1|TRBD2
TGTGCTAGTGGTCCCTTCACAAGGGGAGCGGGACGATTCCGGTCCTACAATGAGCAGTTCTTC
CASGPFTRGAGRFRSYNEQFF
>NA|TRBV30|TRBJ1-2|NA
TGTGCCTGGAGTGGGGGAGGAGAAGGCTACACCTTC
CAWSGGGEGYTF
>NA|TRBV4-3|TRBJ2-5|TRBD2
TGCGCCAGCAGCCAAGATTTCGGGGGAGGGCCACGGGAGACCCAGTACTTC
CASSQDFGGGPRETQYF
>NA|TRBV11-2|TRBJ2-7|NA
TGTGCCAGCTCGGTACTTTCCTACGAGCAGTACTTC
CASSVLSYEQYF
>NA|TRBV6-5|TRBJ1-4|NA
TGTGCCAGCAGTTACTCGATACAGAATGAAAAACTGTTTTTT
CASSYSIQNEKLFF
>NA|TRBV6-5|TRBJ2-2|TRBD1
TGTGCCAGCAGTTTCGGACAGGGGGCCGCCGGGGAGCTGTTTTTT
CASSFGQGAAGELFF
>NA|TRBV7-2|TRBJ1-2|NA
TGTGCCAGCAGCTTAGTGGAACAGGGTGGATATGGCTACACCTTC
CASSLVEQGGYGYTF
>once|TRBV11-2|TRBJ2-5|NA
TGTGCCAGCAGCTCCCTCAGGGGTCCCGGGACCCAGTACTTC
CASSSLRGPGTQYF
>NA|TRBV19|TRBJ1-1|NA
TGTGCCAGTACTTTATACGGGGGAGCGACTGAAGCTTTCTTT
CASTLYGGATEAFF
>NA|TRBV27|TRBJ2-2|TRBD1
TGTGCCAGCAGCCGAAAGGGCCGTACCGGGACAGGGTTCTTTGGTGGCGGGGAGCTGTTTTTT
CASSRKGRTGTGFFGGGELFF
>NA|TRBV9|TRBJ2-3|TRBD2
TGTGCCAGCAGCTACGAGCGGGGGGGCACAGATACGCAGTATTTT
CASSYERGGTDTQYF
>NA|TRBV30|TRBJ2-3|TRBD2
TGTGCCTGGAGTACACCCGGGACTAGCGGGGGCACAGATACGCAGTATTTT
CAWSTPGTSGGTDTQYF
>NA|TRBV5-4|TRBJ2-2|TRBD2
TGTGCCAGCAGCCTGACTAGCGGGAGCTTCACCGGGGAGCTGTTTTTT
CASSLTSGSFTGELFF
>NA|TRBV5-1|TRBJ2-1|TRBD2
TGCGCCAGCAGCTTGCTGGTCGGGGGGGCCTCCTACAATGAGCAGTTCTTC
CASSLLVGGASYNEQFF
>NA|TRBV4-3|TRBJ2-1|TRBD2
TGCGCCAGCAGCCAGGAGGGACTAGCGGACAATGAGCAGTTCTTC
CASSQEGLADNEQFF
>NA|TRBV29-1|TRBJ1-1|NA
TGCAGCGTTGAAAGACGGTGGGGCTACACTGAAGCTTTCTTT
CSVERRWGYTEAFF